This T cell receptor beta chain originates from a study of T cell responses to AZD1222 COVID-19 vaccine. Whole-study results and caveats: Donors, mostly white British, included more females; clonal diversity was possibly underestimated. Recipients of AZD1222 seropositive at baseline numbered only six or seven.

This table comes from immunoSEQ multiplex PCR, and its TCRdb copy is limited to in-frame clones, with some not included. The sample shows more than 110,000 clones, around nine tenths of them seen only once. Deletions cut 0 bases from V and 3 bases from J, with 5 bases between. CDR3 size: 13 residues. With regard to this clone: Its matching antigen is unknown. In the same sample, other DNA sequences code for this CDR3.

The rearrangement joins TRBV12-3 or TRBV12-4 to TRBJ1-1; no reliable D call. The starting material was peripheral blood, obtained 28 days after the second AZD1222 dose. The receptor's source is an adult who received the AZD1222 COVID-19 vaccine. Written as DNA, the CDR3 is TGTGCCAGCAGTTTAGCGGGTGACACTGAAGCTTTCTTT. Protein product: CASSLAGDTEAFF.